The next 14 T cell receptor beta chains were all read from a single sample in a study of CD8 T cells in Susac syndrome. RNA totalling about 0.5 to 1 ug underwent reverse transcription with random hexamers. Each CDR3 protein gets one entry after TCRdb re-called the immunoSEQ multiplex PCR reads with MiXCR. The repertoire holds about 180,000 distinct CDR3 sequences, with around 95% as singletons. Sequenced sample: CD4+ T cells from PBMCs. These receptors were collected from a human donor with multiple sclerosis.

The chain joins TRBV29-1 to TRBJ1-1; weak D call: TRBD1 (5 bases). The CDR3 has 14 amino acids. CDR1 and CDR2 from the germline V gene are SQVTM and ANQGSEA. V lost 7 bases to trimming and J lost 5 bases, with 20 bases between them. CDR3 region: CSAGAGAGLTEAFF. CDR3 sequence (DNA): TGCAGCGCCGGAGCTGGGGCGGGTTTGACTGAAGCTTTCTTT.

The V and J genes are TRBV29-1 and TRBJ1-1; TRBD1 is a possible D gene (5 bases). This CDR3 contains 15 residues. The V gene lost 3 bases and the J gene lost 1 base, with 15 bases spanning the gap. The V gene's germline CDR1 is SQVTM and CDR2 ANQGSEA. CDR3: CSVEGTPSRNTEAFF. CDR3 sequence (DNA): TGCAGCGTTGAGGGGACTCCATCAAGGAACACTGAAGCTTTCTTT. The entire variable domain, with the rest obtained from reference TRBV29-1 and TRBJ1-1, is as follows: SAVISQKPSRDICQRGTSLTIQCQVDSQVTMMFWYRQQPGQSLTLIATANQGSEATYESGFVIDKFPISRPNLTFSTLTVSNMSPEDSSIYLCSVEGTPSRNTEAFFGQGTRLTVV.

The chain recombines TRBV12-3 or TRBV12-4 with TRBJ2-1; 7 bases line up with TRBD2. V trimming: 1 base; J trimming: 0 bases; junction bases outside the gene matches: 6. This CDR3 spans 17 amino acids. The CDR3 nucleotides read TGTGCCAGCAGTTTAGGATTCTGGGGGGGCTCCTACAATGAGCAGTTCTTC. The encoded protein is CASSLGFWGGSYNEQFF.

The rearrangement joins TRBV2 to TRBJ2-7; 7 positions agree with TRBD1. This CDR3 spans 14 amino acids. The V gene end was trimmed by 4 bases and the J gene end by 6 bases; junction bases not matched to a gene: 9. Germline loops: CDR1 SNHLY, CDR2 FYNNEI. CDR3 residues: CASSGVTRGSEQYF. The CDR3 nucleotides are TGTGCCAGCAGTGGTGTTACCAGGGGGTCCGAGCAGTACTTC.

This clonotype appeared a single time. This chain links TRBV30 with TRBJ1-1; D is undetermined. Germline assignment: CDR1 GTSNPN and CDR2 SVGIG (reference sequence). Trimming took 8 bases from V and 1 from J, leaving 8 bases between them. This CDR3 contains 11 residues. CDR3 amino acids: CARWGNTEAFF. CDR3 nucleotide sequence: TGTGCCAGGTGGGGGAACACTGAAGCTTTCTTT.

This clonotype was observed a single time. The chain links TRBV30 to TRBJ2-2; no clear D gene. The germline gives CDR1 GTSNPN, CDR2 SVGIG (reference sequence). The V gene lost 3 bases and the J gene lost 0 bases, with 5 bases spanning the gap. The CDR3 extends over 13 amino acids. CDR3 region: CAWRGTNTGELFF. Written as DNA, the CDR3 is TGTGCCTGGAGGGGAACGAACACCGGGGAGCTGTTTTTT. Based on the CDR3 plus reference TRBV30 and TRBJ2-2, the full variable domain is SQTIHQWPATLVQPVGSPLSLECTVEGTSNPNLYWYRQAAGRGLQLLFYSVGIGQISSEVPQNLSASRPQDRQFILSSKKLLLSDSGFYLCAWRGTNTGELFFGEGSRLTVL.

The chain couples TRBV6-5 to TRBJ2-6, with a possible D match to TRBD2 (6 bases). The V end was cut by 4 bases, the J end by 0 bases, with 7 bases between. Germline assignment: CDR1 MNHEY and CDR2 SVGAGI. The CDR3 has 15 residues. The chain's CDR3 is CASSSGDSGANVLTF. CDR3 sequence (DNA): TGTGCCAGCAGTTCGGGGGACTCTGGGGCCAACGTCCTGACTTTC.

The genes are TRBV30 and TRBJ2-2; D gene ambiguous. V was clipped by 0 bases and J by 8 bases, with 4 bases between them. This CDR3 is 11 amino acids long. Germline CDR1 is GTSNPN and CDR2 is SVGIG (reference sequence). In DNA form, the CDR3 reads TGTGCCTGGAGTGTACTTGGGGAGCTGTTTTTT. It yields the protein CAWSVLGELFF.

V gene TRBV11-2 combines with J gene TRBJ2-7; the D call may be TRBD1 or TRBD2 (5 bases each). Trimming pared 0 bases from V and 0 bases from J, leaving 21 bases between. The CDR3 runs to 19 residues. Per the germline V gene, CDR1 is SGHAT and CDR2 is FQNNGV. The CDR3 protein is CASSLDGPQGGSNSYEQYF. The CDR3 DNA follows: TGTGCCAGCAGCTTAGACGGCCCTCAGGGCGGGTCTAACTCCTACGAGCAGTACTTC.

The chain is built from TRBV5-1 and TRBJ2-2; unclear D gene. V gave up 2 bases and J gave up 0 bases, with 5 bases separating them. This CDR3 contains 14 residues. Germline V gene data show CDR1 as SGHRS and CDR2 as YFSETQ. This chain's CDR3 is CASSLRSNTGELFF. In DNA, the CDR3 is TGCGCCAGCAGCTTACGCTCGAACACCGGGGAGCTGTTTTTT.

The genes are TRBV5-4 and TRBJ2-2; TRBD1 is a possible D gene (7 bases). V dropped 4 bases and J dropped 7 bases, with 17 bases sitting between them. Germline CDR1 reads SGHNT; CDR2 reads YYREEE (reference sequence). This CDR3 is 15 amino acids long. The CDR3 nucleotides read TGTGCCAGCAGCCGGGGCAGGGGGGAAAACGGGGAGCTGTTTTTT. It encodes CASSRGRGENGELFF.

The V gene is TRBV12-5, the J gene TRBJ1-5; D remains unclear. The CDR3 runs to 11 residues. From germline, CDR1 is LGHNT and CDR2 FRNRAP. The V and J ends lost 6 bases and 7 bases respectively, with 7 bases between them. The CDR3 is CASGTEQPQHF. Written as DNA, the CDR3 is TGTGCTAGTGGCACGGAACAGCCCCAGCATTTT.

The rearrangement links TRBV27 to TRBJ2-7; perhaps TRBD1 as D (5 bases). The CDR3 runs 14 residues. The V gene's germline CDR1 is MNHEY and CDR2 SMNVEV (reference sequence). The V and J ends lost 0 bases and 1 base respectively, with 7 bases between them. This CDR3 is CASSLSGASYEQYF. CDR3 in DNA: TGTGCCAGCAGTTTATCAGGGGCGTCCTACGAGCAGTACTTC.

This sequence joins TRBV5-6 and TRBJ1-5; D ambiguous. The CDR3 is 13 amino acids. Germline V CDR1 and CDR2: SGHDT, YYEEEE. V was trimmed by 4 bases and J by 11 bases, leaving 16 bases between them. For the CDR3, the DNA is TGTGCCAGCAGCCCCGATCCGGGTGGGGCCCAGCATTTT. Translating it yields CASSPDPGGAQHF.